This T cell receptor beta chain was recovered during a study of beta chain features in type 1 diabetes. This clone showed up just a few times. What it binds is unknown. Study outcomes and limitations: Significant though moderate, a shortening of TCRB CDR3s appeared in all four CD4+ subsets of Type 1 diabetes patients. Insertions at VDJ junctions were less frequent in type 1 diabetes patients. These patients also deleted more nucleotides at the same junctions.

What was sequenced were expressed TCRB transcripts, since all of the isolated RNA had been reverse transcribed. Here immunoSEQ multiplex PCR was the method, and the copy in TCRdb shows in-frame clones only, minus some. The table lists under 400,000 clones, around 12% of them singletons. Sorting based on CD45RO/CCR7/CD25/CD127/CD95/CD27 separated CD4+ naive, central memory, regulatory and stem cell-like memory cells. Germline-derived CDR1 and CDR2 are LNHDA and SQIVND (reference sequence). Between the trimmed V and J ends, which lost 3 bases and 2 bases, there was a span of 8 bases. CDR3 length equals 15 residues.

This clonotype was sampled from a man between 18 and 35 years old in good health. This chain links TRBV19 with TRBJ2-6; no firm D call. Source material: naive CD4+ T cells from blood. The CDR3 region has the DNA TGTGCCAGTAGTATGGGCCGCCCTGGGGCCAACGTCCTGACTTTC. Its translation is CASSMGRPGANVLTF.